At least ten counts were recorded for the clone carrying this T cell receptor (beta chain). Its antigen is unknown. MiXCR, run by TCRdb on the 5' RACE reads, gives a single entry per CDR3 protein. The sample records roughly 490,000 distinct CDR3 sequences, less than 6% being singletons. The CDR3 has 16 residues. The data were taken from a study of CD8 T cells in ankylosing spondylitis. Study outcomes and limitations: Seemingly distinctive of ankylosing spondylitis blood was a TCR beta motif formed by eight highly homologous variants.

The receptor comes from a male donor with ankylosing spondylitis. This chain joins TRBV21-1 and TRBJ2-3; TRBD2 reflects the table's D call only, with no check against the DNA. TRBV21-1 is a documented pseudogene. Sequencing used blood, either unsorted or a sorted T cell fraction (not recorded which). CDR3 sequence: CASSAAGTSGTDTQYF. CDR3 coding DNA: TGTGCCAGCAGTGCGGCGGGGACTAGCGGGACAGATACGCAGTATTTT.